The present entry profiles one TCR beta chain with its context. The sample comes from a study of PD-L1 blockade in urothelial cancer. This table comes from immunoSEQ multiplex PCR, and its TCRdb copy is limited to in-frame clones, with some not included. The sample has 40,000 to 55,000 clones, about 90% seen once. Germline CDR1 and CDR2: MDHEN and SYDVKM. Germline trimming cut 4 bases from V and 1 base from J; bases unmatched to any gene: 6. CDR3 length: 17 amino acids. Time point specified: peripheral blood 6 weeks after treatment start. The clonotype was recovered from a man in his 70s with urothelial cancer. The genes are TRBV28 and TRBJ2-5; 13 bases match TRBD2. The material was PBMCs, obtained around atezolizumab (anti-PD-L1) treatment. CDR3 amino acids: CASSSPGLAGTQETQYF. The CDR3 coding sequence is TGTGCCAGCAGTTCACCGGGACTAGCGGGGACCCAAGAGACCCAGTACTTC.